This is a list of T cell receptor beta chains from one sample in a study of Tregs in tolerant kidney transplant recipients. The method was immunoSEQ multiplex PCR; TCRdb's version includes in-frame clones alone and lacks a portion of them. Here the sample spans roughly 250,000 clones, approximately 83% being singletons. Input material: CD4+ T cells from blood. These receptors all stem from a human donor in good health. Each CDR3 is given with its conserved first and last residue. Each record gives: CDR3 protein, CDR3 DNA, clone size, V gene, J gene, D gene. D genes are given only for firm matches. Only some rows state a clone size, as once, few, many or a class for expanded clones.

CDR3aa: CASKAPNYSNQPQHF
CDR3nt: TGTGCCAGTAAAGCCCCCAATTATAGCAATCAGCCCCAGCATTTT
abundance: once
v_gene: TRBV19
j_gene: TRBJ1-5
d_gene: -

CDR3aa: CASSDAARSTDTQYF
CDR3nt: TGTGCCAGCAGTGACGCGGCAAGGAGCACAGATACGCAGTATTTT
abundance: many
v_gene: TRBV25-1
j_gene: TRBJ2-3
d_gene: -

CDR3aa: CASSLAASGNNDEQYF
CDR3nt: TGTGCCAGCAGCTTAGCGGCTAGCGGAAATAACGACGAGCAGTACTTC
abundance: -
v_gene: TRBV7-6
j_gene: TRBJ2-7
d_gene: TRBD2

CDR3aa: CASSGQPQETQYF
CDR3nt: TGTGCCAGCAGTGGTCAGCCCCAAGAGACCCAGTACTTC
abundance: once
v_gene: TRBV6-1
j_gene: TRBJ2-5
d_gene: -

CDR3aa: CASSSGDSRHEQYF
CDR3nt: TGTGCCAGCAGTTCGGGGGACAGCAGACACGAGCAGTACTTC
abundance: -
v_gene: TRBV6-5
j_gene: TRBJ2-7
d_gene: -

CDR3aa: CASSRSPWDRGIQPQHF
CDR3nt: TGTGCCAGTAGTCGATCACCGTGGGACAGGGGAATCCAGCCCCAGCATTTT
abundance: -
v_gene: TRBV19
j_gene: TRBJ1-5
d_gene: TRBD1

CDR3aa: CASGRLRSYNEQFF
CDR3nt: TGTGCCAGCGGACGGCTTCGGTCCTACAATGAGCAGTTCTTC
abundance: -
v_gene: TRBV6-5
j_gene: TRBJ2-1
d_gene: -

CDR3aa: CASSNSRGGYEQYF
CDR3nt: TGTGCCAGCAGCAATAGCCGGGGGGGTTACGAGCAGTACTTC
abundance: few
v_gene: TRBV5-6
j_gene: TRBJ2-7
d_gene: TRBD2

CDR3aa: CASSYQGDGYTF
CDR3nt: TGTGCCAGCAGTTACCAGGGGGATGGCTACACCTTC
abundance: -
v_gene: TRBV6-5
j_gene: TRBJ1-2
d_gene: TRBD1

CDR3aa: CASSQRGTGEGYGYTF
CDR3nt: TGTGCCAGCAGCCAACGTGGGACAGGGGAGGGCTATGGCTACACCTTC
abundance: -
v_gene: TRBV4-2
j_gene: TRBJ1-2
d_gene: TRBD1

CDR3aa: CASSYIGQGEAFF
CDR3nt: TGTGCCAGTAGTTATATTGGACAGGGAGAAGCTTTCTTT
abundance: few
v_gene: TRBV19
j_gene: TRBJ1-1
d_gene: TRBD1

CDR3aa: CATRRGQAGSYEQYF
CDR3nt: TGTGCCACCCGACGGGGGCAGGCGGGCTCCTACGAGCAGTACTTC
abundance: -
v_gene: TRBV6-1
j_gene: TRBJ2-7
d_gene: -

CDR3aa: CASSQVRGRAGEQYF
CDR3nt: TGTGCCAGCAGCCAAGTCAGGGGAAGGGCGGGGGAGCAGTACTTC
abundance: -
v_gene: TRBV14
j_gene: TRBJ2-7
d_gene: -

CDR3aa: CASSSLDRQETQYF
CDR3nt: TGTGCCAGCTCGTCCTTGGACAGGCAAGAGACCCAGTACTTC
abundance: -
v_gene: TRBV18
j_gene: TRBJ2-5
d_gene: TRBD1

CDR3aa: CATAPERGRNEQFF
CDR3nt: TGTGCCACCGCCCCGGAGAGGGGGCGCAATGAGCAGTTCTTC
abundance: -
v_gene: TRBV6-4
j_gene: TRBJ2-1
d_gene: TRBD1

CDR3aa: CASSSVARATEQFF
CDR3nt: TGTGCCAGCAGCTCTGTCGCCCGAGCTACAGAGCAGTTCTTC
abundance: few
v_gene: TRBV4-2
j_gene: TRBJ2-1
d_gene: -

CDR3aa: CASSVEEGTEQYF
CDR3nt: TGTGCCAGCAGCGTAGAGGAAGGGACCGAGCAGTACTTC
abundance: -
v_gene: TRBV9
j_gene: TRBJ2-7
d_gene: -

CDR3aa: CASSLATDKETQYF
CDR3nt: TGTGCCAGCAGCTTAGCGACAGACAAAGAGACCCAGTACTTC
abundance: -
v_gene: TRBV5-4
j_gene: TRBJ2-5
d_gene: -

CDR3aa: CASSLQQYF
CDR3nt: TGTGCCAGCAGTCTTCAGCAGTACTTC
abundance: once
v_gene: TRBV6-4
j_gene: TRBJ2-7
d_gene: -

CDR3aa: CASSPTPRDGYTF
CDR3nt: TGCGCCAGCAGCCCGACCCCACGGGATGGCTACACCTTC
abundance: few
v_gene: TRBV5-1
j_gene: TRBJ1-2
d_gene: -

CDR3aa: CASSRGAGVAHEQYF
CDR3nt: TGTGCCAGCAGCCGCGGGGCGGGGGTGGCCCACGAGCAGTACTTC
abundance: -
v_gene: TRBV5-6
j_gene: TRBJ2-7
d_gene: TRBD2

CDR3aa: CASSRDSQLRGYGYTF
CDR3nt: TGCGCCAGCAGCCGGGACAGCCAGCTTCGGGGCTATGGCTACACCTTC
abundance: -
v_gene: TRBV5-1
j_gene: TRBJ1-2
d_gene: TRBD1

CDR3aa: CASSNGPGGYNEQFF
CDR3nt: TGTGCCAGTAGTAACGGTCCCGGGGGTTACAATGAGCAGTTCTTC
abundance: -
v_gene: TRBV19
j_gene: TRBJ2-1
d_gene: -

CDR3aa: CASEGGTQNTDTQYF
CDR3nt: TGTGCCAGTGAAGGTGGGACTCAAAACACAGATACGCAGTATTTT
abundance: -
v_gene: TRBV19
j_gene: TRBJ2-3
d_gene: -

CDR3aa: CASSDGYSRTGNTIYF
CDR3nt: TGTGCCAGCAGTGACGGTTACAGTCGGACTGGAAACACCATATATTTT
abundance: -
v_gene: TRBV6-4
j_gene: TRBJ1-3
d_gene: -

CDR3aa: CAWGGLASYNEQFF
CDR3nt: TGTGCCTGGGGGGGACTAGCGTCCTACAATGAGCAGTTCTTC
abundance: -
v_gene: TRBV30
j_gene: TRBJ2-1
d_gene: TRBD2

CDR3aa: CASSRTGGEEQYF
CDR3nt: TGCGCCAGCAGCCGAACAGGGGGTGAAGAGCAGTACTTC
abundance: few
v_gene: TRBV5-1
j_gene: TRBJ2-7
d_gene: TRBD1

CDR3aa: CASSLVPGTGEETQYF
CDR3nt: TGCGCCAGCAGCTTGGTTCCGGGGACAGGCGAAGAGACCCAGTACTTC
abundance: -
v_gene: TRBV5-1
j_gene: TRBJ2-5
d_gene: TRBD1

CDR3aa: CASSLTGHPSYEQYF
CDR3nt: TGTGCCAGCAGCCTCACAGGGCACCCTTCCTACGAGCAGTACTTC
abundance: -
v_gene: TRBV14
j_gene: TRBJ2-7
d_gene: -

CDR3aa: CASSFLSGSYEQYF
CDR3nt: TGCGCCAGCAGCTTCCTGAGCGGCTCCTACGAGCAGTACTTC
abundance: -
v_gene: TRBV5-1
j_gene: TRBJ2-7
d_gene: -

CDR3aa: CASSESNTQYF
CDR3nt: TGCGCCAGCAGTGAATCCAATACGCAGTATTTT
abundance: -
v_gene: TRBV5-1
j_gene: TRBJ2-3
d_gene: -

CDR3aa: CASSQPTRNTEAFF
CDR3nt: TGCGCCAGCAGCCAGCCGACACGGAACACTGAAGCTTTCTTT
abundance: -
v_gene: TRBV4-1
j_gene: TRBJ1-1
d_gene: -

CDR3aa: CASSHDRARETQYF
CDR3nt: TGCGCCAGCAGCCATGACAGGGCTCGGGAGACCCAGTACTTC
abundance: once
v_gene: TRBV5-1
j_gene: TRBJ2-5
d_gene: TRBD1

CDR3aa: CASSARGIASGRAGSYEQYF
CDR3nt: TGTGCCAGCAGTGCCCGGGGGATTGCTAGCGGGAGGGCCGGGTCCTACGAGCAGTACTTC
abundance: -
v_gene: TRBV27
j_gene: TRBJ2-7
d_gene: TRBD2

CDR3aa: CASSSGPNEKLFF
CDR3nt: TGTGCCAGCAGCTCGGGCCCTAATGAAAAACTGTTTTTT
abundance: -
v_gene: TRBV5-5
j_gene: TRBJ1-4
d_gene: -

CDR3aa: CASSIRRPGETQYF
CDR3nt: TGTGCCAGTAGTATCCGAAGGCCGGGAGAGACCCAGTACTTC
abundance: once
v_gene: TRBV19
j_gene: TRBJ2-5
d_gene: -

CDR3aa: CASSRPGTQTYEQYF
CDR3nt: TGTGCCAGCAGTAGACCCGGGACGCAAACCTACGAGCAGTACTTC
abundance: -
v_gene: TRBV6-5
j_gene: TRBJ2-7
d_gene: -

CDR3aa: CASSYSWTYEQYF
CDR3nt: TGTGCCAGCAGTTACTCGTGGACCTACGAGCAGTACTTC
abundance: -
v_gene: TRBV6-6
j_gene: TRBJ2-7
d_gene: -

CDR3aa: CASSLGPYNEQFF
CDR3nt: TGTGCCAGCAGCTTGGGACCCTACAATGAGCAGTTCTTC
abundance: -
v_gene: TRBV5-5
j_gene: TRBJ2-1
d_gene: -

CDR3aa: CASSLGQEYNEQFF
CDR3nt: TGCGCCAGCAGCTTGGGGCAGGAATACAATGAGCAGTTCTTC
abundance: -
v_gene: TRBV5-1
j_gene: TRBJ2-1
d_gene: -

CDR3aa: CASTVWGRNEQFF
CDR3nt: TGTGCCAGCACTGTGTGGGGTAGGAATGAGCAGTTCTTC
abundance: -
v_gene: TRBV5-8
j_gene: TRBJ2-1
d_gene: -

CDR3aa: CASTKRQEETQYF
CDR3nt: TGTGCCAGCACTAAGCGTCAGGAGGAGACCCAGTACTTC
abundance: -
v_gene: TRBV2
j_gene: TRBJ2-5
d_gene: -

CDR3aa: CSVGEDTQYF
CDR3nt: TGCAGCGTGGGAGAAGATACGCAGTATTTT
abundance: -
v_gene: TRBV29-1
j_gene: TRBJ2-3
d_gene: -

CDR3aa: CASSLPGQGDSPLHF
CDR3nt: TGTGCCAGCAGCTTACCGGGACAGGGCGATTCACCCCTCCACTTT
abundance: few
v_gene: TRBV7-8
j_gene: TRBJ1-6
d_gene: TRBD1

CDR3aa: CASRKQGARYNQPQHF
CDR3nt: TGTGCCAGTAGGAAACAGGGGGCGAGGTACAATCAGCCCCAGCATTTT
abundance: -
v_gene: TRBV19
j_gene: TRBJ1-5
d_gene: TRBD1

CDR3aa: CASSPGGGSYEQYF
CDR3nt: TGCGCCAGCAGCCCGGGCGGGGGTTCCTACGAGCAGTACTTC
abundance: -
v_gene: TRBV5-1
j_gene: TRBJ2-7
d_gene: TRBD2

CDR3aa: CASSRLVGEQYF
CDR3nt: TGTGCCAGCAGTCGATTAGTGGGTGAGCAGTACTTC
abundance: -
v_gene: TRBV27
j_gene: TRBJ2-7
d_gene: -

CDR3aa: CASSQLVRIRELSGNTIYF
CDR3nt: TGCGCCAGCAGCCAATTGGTACGAATAAGGGAACTTTCCGGAAACACCATATATTTT
abundance: -
v_gene: TRBV4-1
j_gene: TRBJ1-3
d_gene: -